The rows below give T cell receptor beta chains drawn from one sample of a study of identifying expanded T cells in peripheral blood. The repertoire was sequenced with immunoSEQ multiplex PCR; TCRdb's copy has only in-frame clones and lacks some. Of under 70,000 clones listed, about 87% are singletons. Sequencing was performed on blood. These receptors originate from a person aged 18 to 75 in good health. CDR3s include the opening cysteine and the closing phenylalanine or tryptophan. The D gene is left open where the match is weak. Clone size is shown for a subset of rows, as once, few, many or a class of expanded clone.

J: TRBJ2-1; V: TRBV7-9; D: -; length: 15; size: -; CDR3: CASSLQGWTYNEQFF; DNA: TGTGCCAGCAGCTTACAGGGGTGGACCTACAATGAGCAGTTCTTC
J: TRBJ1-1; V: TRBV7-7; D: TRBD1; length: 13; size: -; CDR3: CASSAGGGTEAFF; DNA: TGTGCCAGCAGCGCAGGGGGAGGAACTGAAGCTTTCTTT
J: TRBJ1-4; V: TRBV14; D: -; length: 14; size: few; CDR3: CASSQVQSEGKLFF; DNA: TGTGCCAGCAGCCAAGTCCAAAGCGAGGGAAAACTGTTTTTT
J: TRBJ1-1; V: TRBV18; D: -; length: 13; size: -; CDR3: CASSPGWNTEAFF; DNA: TGTGCCAGCTCACCCGGATGGAACACTGAAGCTTTCTTT
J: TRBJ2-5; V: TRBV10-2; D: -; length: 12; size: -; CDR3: CATQDGGETQYF; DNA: TGCGCCACCCAGGACGGGGGTGAGACCCAGTACTTC
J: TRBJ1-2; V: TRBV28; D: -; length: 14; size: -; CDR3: CASSLLEGGYGYTF; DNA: TGTGCCAGCAGTTTACTTGAGGGGGGTTATGGCTACACCTTC
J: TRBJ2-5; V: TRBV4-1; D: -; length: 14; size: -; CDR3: CASSHGLRQETQYF; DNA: TGCGCCAGCAGCCACGGACTGCGACAAGAGACCCAGTACTTC
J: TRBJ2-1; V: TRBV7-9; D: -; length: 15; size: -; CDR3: CASSLGPGKGVEQFF; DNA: TGTGCCAGCAGCTTAGGTCCAGGGAAGGGGGTTGAGCAGTTCTTC
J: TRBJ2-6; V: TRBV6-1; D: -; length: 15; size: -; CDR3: CASSESDSGANVLTF; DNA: TGTGCCAGCAGTGAATCGGATTCTGGGGCCAACGTCCTGACTTTC
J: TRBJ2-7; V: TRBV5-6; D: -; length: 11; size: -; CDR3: CASSAAGEQYF; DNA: TGTGCCAGCAGCGCCGCGGGGGAGCAGTACTTC
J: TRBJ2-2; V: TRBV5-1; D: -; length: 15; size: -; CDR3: CASSLEGGSTGELFF; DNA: TGCGCCAGCAGCTTGGAAGGGGGAAGCACCGGGGAGCTGTTTTTT
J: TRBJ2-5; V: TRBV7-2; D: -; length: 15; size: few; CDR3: CASSSSGAAQETQYF; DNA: TGTGCCAGCAGCTCTTCCGGGGCAGCTCAAGAGACCCAGTACTTC
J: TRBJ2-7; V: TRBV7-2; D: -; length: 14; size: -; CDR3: CASSSRIQAYEQYF; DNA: TGTGCCAGCAGCTCAAGAATTCAGGCCTACGAGCAGTACTTC
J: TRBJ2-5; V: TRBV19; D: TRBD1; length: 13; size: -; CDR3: CASSRDRQETQYF; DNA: TGTGCCAGTAGTAGGGACAGGCAAGAGACCCAGTACTTC
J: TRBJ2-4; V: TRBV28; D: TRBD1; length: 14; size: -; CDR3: CASSMTGGENIQYF; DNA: TGTGCCAGCAGCATGACAGGGGGCGAAAACATTCAGTACTTC
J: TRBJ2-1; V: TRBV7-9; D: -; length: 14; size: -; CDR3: CASSPETSYDEQFF; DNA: TGTGCCAGCAGCCCTGAAACTAGCTACGATGAGCAGTTCTTC
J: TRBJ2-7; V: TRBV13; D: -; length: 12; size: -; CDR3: CASSLDPAEQYF; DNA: TGTGCCAGCAGCTTAGACCCGGCCGAGCAGTACTTC
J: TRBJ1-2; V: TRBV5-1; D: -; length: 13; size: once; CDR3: CASSVDGGGGYTF; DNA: TGCGCCAGCAGCGTGGACGGGGGTGGTGGCTACACCTTC